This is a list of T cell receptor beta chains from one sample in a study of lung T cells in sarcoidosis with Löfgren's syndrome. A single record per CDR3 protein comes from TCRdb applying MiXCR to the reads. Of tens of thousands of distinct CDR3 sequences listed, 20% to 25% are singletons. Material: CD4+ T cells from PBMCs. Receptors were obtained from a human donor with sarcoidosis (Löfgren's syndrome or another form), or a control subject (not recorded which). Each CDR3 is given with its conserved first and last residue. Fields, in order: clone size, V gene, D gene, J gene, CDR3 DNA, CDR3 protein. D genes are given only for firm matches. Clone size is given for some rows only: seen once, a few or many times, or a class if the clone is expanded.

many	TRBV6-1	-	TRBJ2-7	TGTGCCAGCACCTCCGGCTACGAGCAGTACTTC	CASTSGYEQYF
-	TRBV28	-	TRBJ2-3	TGTGCCAGCAGTCCCCCTACGGATACGCAGTATTTT	CASSPPTDTQYF
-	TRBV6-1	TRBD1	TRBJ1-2	TGTGCCAGCAGTACGGGACAGGGGACCGGGGGCTACACCTTC	CASSTGQGTGGYTF
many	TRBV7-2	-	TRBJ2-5	TGTGCCAGCAGCTTAGGAGCGTGGGAGACCCAGTACTTC	CASSLGAWETQYF
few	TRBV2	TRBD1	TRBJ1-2	TGTGCCAGCAGGGACAGGGCCCGCCCTAACTATGGCTACACCTTC	CASRDRARPNYGYTF
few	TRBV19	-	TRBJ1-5	TGTGCCAGTAGTCCCTGGGGGGGCGCGAGCAATCAGCCCCAGCATTTT	CASSPWGGASNQPQHF
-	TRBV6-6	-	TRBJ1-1	TGTGCCAGCAGCAGCAGGGATAGTGTCGAAGCTTTCTTT	CASSSRDSVEAFF
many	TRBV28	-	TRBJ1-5	TGTGCCAGCAGTGGACAGCTATATCAGCCCCAGCATTTT	CASSGQLYQPQHF
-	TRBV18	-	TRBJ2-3	TGTGCCAGCTCACCTCTCCGGGGGCGGGAGTGGTCGGATACGCAGTATTTT	CASSPLRGREWSDTQYF
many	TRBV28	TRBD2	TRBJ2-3	TGTGCCAGCAGTTTTGTAGCGGGAGGGCCGGAAAGCACAGATACGCAGTATTTT	CASSFVAGGPESTDTQYF
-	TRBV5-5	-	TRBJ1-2	TGTGCCAGCAGCCTCCACCTTGACCTTAACTATGGCTACACCTTC	CASSLHLDLNYGYTF
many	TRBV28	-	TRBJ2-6	TGTGCCAGCAGTTTAAGGAGACAGGGACTAGGGTCTGGGGCCAACGTCCTGACTTTC	CASSLRRQGLGSGANVLTF
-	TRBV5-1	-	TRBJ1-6	TGCGCCAGCAGCTCGGCAGGACCCCGTGGTAATTCACCCCTCCACTTT	CASSSAGPRGNSPLHF
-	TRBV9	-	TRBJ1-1	TGTGCCAGCAGCGTAGCGGTGGGCTCGCGGTCTGGGAACACTGAAGCTTTCTTT	CASSVAVGSRSGNTEAFF
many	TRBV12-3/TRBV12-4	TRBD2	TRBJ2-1	TGTGCCAGCAGTTTTCGGGCGGGACTAGCGGGAGTACCCCACCGCAATGAGCAGTTCTTC	CASSFRAGLAGVPHRNEQFF
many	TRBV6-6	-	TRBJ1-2	TGTGCCAGCAGTTACTCCCCATTCTATGGCTACACCTTC	CASSYSPFYGYTF
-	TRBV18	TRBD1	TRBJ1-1	TGTGCCAGCTCAACGGACAGGGTTCTAGCTGAAGCTTTCTTT	CASSTDRVLAEAFF
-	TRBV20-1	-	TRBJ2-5	TGCAGTGCTAGACGGACAGCTTACCAAGAGACCCAGTACTTC	CSARRTAYQETQYF
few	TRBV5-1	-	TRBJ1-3	TGCGCCAGCAGCTTGGGAGGGGACGGAAACACCATATATTTT	CASSLGGDGNTIYF
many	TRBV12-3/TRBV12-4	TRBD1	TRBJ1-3	TGTGCCAGCAGTTTAGGAACAGGGGGTGGAAACACCATATATTTT	CASSLGTGGGNTIYF
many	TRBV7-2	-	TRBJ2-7	TGTGCCAGCAGCCCGACATTGGGACTTACCCTCGAGCAGTACTTC	CASSPTLGLTLEQYF
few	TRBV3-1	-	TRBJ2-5	TGTGCCAGCAGCCAAGAACTGACAGGAAAAGAGACCCAGTACTTC	CASSQELTGKETQYF